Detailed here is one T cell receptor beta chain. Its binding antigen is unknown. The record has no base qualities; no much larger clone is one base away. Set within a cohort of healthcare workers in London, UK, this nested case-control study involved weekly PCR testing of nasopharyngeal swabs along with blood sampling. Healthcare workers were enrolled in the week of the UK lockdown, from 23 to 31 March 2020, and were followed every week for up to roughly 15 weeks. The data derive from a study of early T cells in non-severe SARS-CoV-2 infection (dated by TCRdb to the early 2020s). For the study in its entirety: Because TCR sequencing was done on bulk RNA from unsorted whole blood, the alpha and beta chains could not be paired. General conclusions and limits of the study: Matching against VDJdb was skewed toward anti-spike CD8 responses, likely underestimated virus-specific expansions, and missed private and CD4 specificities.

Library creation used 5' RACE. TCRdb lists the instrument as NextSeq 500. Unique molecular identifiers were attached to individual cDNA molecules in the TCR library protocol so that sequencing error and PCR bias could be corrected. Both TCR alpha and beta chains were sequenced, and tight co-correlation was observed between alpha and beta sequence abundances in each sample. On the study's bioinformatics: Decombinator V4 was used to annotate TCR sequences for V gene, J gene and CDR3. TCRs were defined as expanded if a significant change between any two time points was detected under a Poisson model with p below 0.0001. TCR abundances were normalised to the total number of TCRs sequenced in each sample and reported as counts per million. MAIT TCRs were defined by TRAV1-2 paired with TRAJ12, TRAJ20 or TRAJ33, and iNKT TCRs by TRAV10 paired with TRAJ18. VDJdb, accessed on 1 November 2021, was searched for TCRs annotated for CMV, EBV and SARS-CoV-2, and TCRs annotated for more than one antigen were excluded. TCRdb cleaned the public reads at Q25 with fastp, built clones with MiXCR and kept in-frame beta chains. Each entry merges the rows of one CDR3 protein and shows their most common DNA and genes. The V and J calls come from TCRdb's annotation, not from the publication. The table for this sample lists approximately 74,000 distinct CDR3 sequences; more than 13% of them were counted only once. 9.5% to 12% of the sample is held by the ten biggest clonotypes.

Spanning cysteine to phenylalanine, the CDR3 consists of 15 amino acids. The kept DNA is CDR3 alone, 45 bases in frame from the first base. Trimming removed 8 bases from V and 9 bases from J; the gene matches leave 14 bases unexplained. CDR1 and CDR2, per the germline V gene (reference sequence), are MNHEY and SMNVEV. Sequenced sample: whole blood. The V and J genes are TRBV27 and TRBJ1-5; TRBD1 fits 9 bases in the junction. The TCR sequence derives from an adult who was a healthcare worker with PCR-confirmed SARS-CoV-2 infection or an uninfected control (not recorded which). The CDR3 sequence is CASAPGQGFLSPQHF. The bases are TGTGCCAGCGCTCCGGGACAGGGCTTTTTGTCGCCCCAGCATTTT.